These T cell receptor beta chains were read from a single sample in a study of CXCR3-negative and CXCR3-positive naive CD8 T cells. TCRdb derives one entry per CDR3 protein from the 5' RACE reads, leaving out DNA. The sample table sets out over 70,000 distinct CDR3 sequences. Sequencing input: naive CXCR3+ CD8+ T cells from blood. Receptors were obtained from a human donor in good health. Some clones in this sample may be carry-over from other donors' samples. Each CDR3 is given with its conserved first and last residue.

j_call,cdr3_length,v_call,cdr3_aa
TRBJ1-2,13,TRBV5-1,CASSLDINYGYTF
TRBJ2-5,13,TRBV28,CASSLEMRETQYF
TRBJ2-7,12,TRBV28,CASTGPTREQYF
TRBJ2-1,14,TRBV12-3/TRBV12-4,CASSPTDSYNEQFF
TRBJ2-5,18,TRBV14,CASSRPGTARLYQETQYF
TRBJ1-2,15,TRBV4-3,CASSQEDSTLYGYTF
TRBJ1-1,14,TRBV19,CATQPGTANTEAFF
TRBJ2-2,14,TRBV24-1,CATETGDRIGELFF
TRBJ2-5,14,TRBV12-3/TRBV12-4,CASSLVGGQETQYF
TRBJ1-5,11,TRBV20-1,CSATSGQPQHF
TRBJ2-7,13,TRBV7-9,CASSFDPTPEQYF
TRBJ2-7,14,TRBV6-5,CASSTGQNYGEQYF
TRBJ2-7,16,TRBV28,CASSSGLASISYEQYF
TRBJ2-2,11,TRBV12-3/TRBV12-4,CASRYTGELFF
TRBJ1-6,15,TRBV28,CASSLSGTGNSPLHF
TRBJ2-1,16,TRBV20-1,CSARDLSGTGFNEQFF
TRBJ2-2,16,TRBV29-1,CRVELFRTGSTGELFF
TRBJ2-2,15,TRBV5-1,CASSLAYGATGELFF
TRBJ2-2,16,TRBV28,CASSFPGQVLAGELFF
TRBJ2-5,15,TRBV6-5,CASRPTSGGGETQYF
TRBJ2-7,16,TRBV7-2,CASSLATLPRAYEQYF
TRBJ2-7,15,TRBV6-5,CASSYSGGRANEQYF
TRBJ2-7,14,TRBV29-1,CSVEDRRGSHEQYF
TRBJ2-3,12,TRBV28,CASSSSADTQYF
TRBJ2-7,15,TRBV6-6,CASSYSRDSNYEQYF
TRBJ1-2,12,TRBV13,CASRAGLTGYTF
TRBJ2-1,15,TRBV6-2/TRBV6-3,CASSYRASGGNEQFF
TRBJ2-1,14,TRBV7-6,CASSFPGRENEQFF
TRBJ1-1,12,TRBV7-9,CASSLSDTEAFF
TRBJ2-5,15,TRBV5-4,CASSFTSGSRETQYF
TRBJ1-1,13,TRBV15,CATGRDVGTEAFF
TRBJ2-5,14,TRBV2,CASSVSPGQETQYF
TRBJ2-1,15,TRBV7-3,CTSSPHGGLNNEQFF
TRBJ2-3,13,TRBV11-2,CASSLPSRGVQYF
TRBJ2-3,15,TRBV28,CATSSGSDFTDTQYF
TRBJ2-1,17,TRBV2,CASSDPGLPAINNEQFF
TRBJ2-3,14,TRBV12-3/TRBV12-4,CASSLQGPTDTQYF
TRBJ2-7,17,TRBV6-2/TRBV6-3,CASSYGTGGRLEDEQYF
TRBJ1-6,14,TRBV20-1,CSAFVRGENSPLHF
TRBJ1-2,12,TRBV29-1,CSVEWGDYGYTF
TRBJ2-5,17,TRBV7-9,CASSSGVSGEYQETQYF
TRBJ2-1,15,TRBV7-6,CASSPTAAGANEQFF
TRBJ2-5,15,TRBV11-2,CASSPPGQVAETQYF
TRBJ2-7,14,TRBV7-9,CASSGQGSRYEQYF
TRBJ2-7,15,TRBV9,CASSPSGSLPYEQYF
TRBJ1-1,12,TRBV7-2,CASFRGNTEAFF
TRBJ2-5,16,TRBV28,CASSPRGGAYQETQYF
TRBJ2-7,14,TRBV14,CASSQGQGGYEQYF
TRBJ1-2,12,TRBV21-1,CASSTSGNGYTF
TRBJ2-1,15,TRBV6-2/TRBV6-3,CASSSGDSSTNEQFF
TRBJ2-1,12,TRBV19,CASTEGYNEQFF
TRBJ1-4,14,TRBV4-3,CASSQERGYEKLFF
TRBJ2-7,14,TRBV28,CASGKQGASDEQYF
TRBJ2-7,14,TRBV7-9,CASSHRDYGDEQYF
TRBJ1-1,14,TRBV28,CASSPPRGRTEAFF